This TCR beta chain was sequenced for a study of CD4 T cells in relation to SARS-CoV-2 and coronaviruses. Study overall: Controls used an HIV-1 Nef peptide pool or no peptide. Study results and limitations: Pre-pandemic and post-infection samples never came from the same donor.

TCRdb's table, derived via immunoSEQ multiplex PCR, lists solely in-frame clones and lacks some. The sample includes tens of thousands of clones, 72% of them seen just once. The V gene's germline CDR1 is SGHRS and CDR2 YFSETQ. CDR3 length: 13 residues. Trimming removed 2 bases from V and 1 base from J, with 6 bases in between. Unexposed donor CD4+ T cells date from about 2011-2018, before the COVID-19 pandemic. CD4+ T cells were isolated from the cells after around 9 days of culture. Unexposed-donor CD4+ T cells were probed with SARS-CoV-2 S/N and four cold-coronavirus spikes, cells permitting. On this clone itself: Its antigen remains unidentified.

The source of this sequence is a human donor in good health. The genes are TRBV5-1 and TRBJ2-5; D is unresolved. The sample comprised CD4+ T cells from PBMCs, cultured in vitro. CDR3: CASSFGTQETQYF. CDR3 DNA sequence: TGCGCCAGCAGCTTCGGCACCCAAGAGACCCAGTACTTC.